The sample holds many counts of the clone carrying this T cell receptor beta chain. Its matching antigen is unknown. Time point of the sample: newly diagnosed GD, antithyroid drugs for less than 3 months. The TCR library was prepared using RNA isolated from PBMCs. The data originate from a study of regulatory T cells in long-lasting Graves disease. The study, taken as a whole, reports: Accuracy was possibly reduced by small sample size.

Trimming cost V 5 bases and J 8 bases, with 21 bases left between them. Per the germline V gene, CDR1 is LNHDA and CDR2 is SQIVND (reference sequence). CDR3 length: 15 amino acids. Through Arm-PCR of CDR3 regions and iRepertoire HTBI primers, TCR beta libraries were built. MiXCR, run by TCRdb on the multiplex PCR reads, gives a single entry per CDR3 protein. This sample has around 250,000 distinct CDR3 sequences; around 19% occur once, and the top ten carry approximately 15%. These same data were also listed under a study on T cells in Graves' hyperthyroidism and ophthalmopathy.

The receptor comes from a woman in her thirties with Graves disease. V and J are TRBV19 and TRBJ1-2, with a weak D call TRBD1 (5 bases). Specimen: peripheral blood mononuclear cells (PBMCs), collected at new diagnosis, from a patient treated with antithyroid drugs. CDR3 region: CASSDLQVPQKGYTF. The CDR3 bases are TGTGCCAGTAGTGACCTACAGGTACCCCAGAAGGGCTACACCTTC.